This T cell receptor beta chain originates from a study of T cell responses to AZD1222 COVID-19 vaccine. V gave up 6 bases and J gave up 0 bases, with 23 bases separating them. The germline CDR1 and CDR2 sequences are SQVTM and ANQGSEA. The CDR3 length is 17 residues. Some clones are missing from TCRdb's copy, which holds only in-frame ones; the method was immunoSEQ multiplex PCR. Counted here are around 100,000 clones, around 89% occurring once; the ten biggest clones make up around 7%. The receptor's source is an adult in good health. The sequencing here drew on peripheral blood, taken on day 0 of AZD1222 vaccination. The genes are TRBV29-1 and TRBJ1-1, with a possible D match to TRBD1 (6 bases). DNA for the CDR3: TGCAGCGTCCGCGGTGGGGGGCTGGGGTGGATGAACACTGAAGCTTTCTTT. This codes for CSVRGGGLGWMNTEAFF.